The rows below give T cell receptor beta chains drawn from one sample of a study of T cell repertoires in cytomegalovirus infection. These TCRs' antigens remain unknown. TCRdb re-called the reads with MiXCR, one entry per CDR3 protein. The sample lists hundreds of thousands of distinct CDR3 sequences; 33% were seen once. Sequences were derived from cultured PBMCs, sampled from culture after CMV antigen stimulation. Every receptor here comes from a human donor in good health (CMV status not recorded). Some clones in this sample may be carry-over from other donors' samples. Both conserved end residues are part of each CDR3. Each record gives: J gene, clone size, D gene, V gene, CDR3 protein, CDR3 DNA. A D gene is named only where the DNA matches it firmly. The size of a clone is reported for some rows only, either as once, few or many, or as a class for expanded clones.

>TRBJ1-4|once|-|TRBV19
CASASANEKLFF
TGTGCCAGCGCCAGTGCTAATGAAAAACTGTTTTTT
>TRBJ2-5|-|-|TRBV19
CASSIGQGRETQYF
TGTGCCAGTAGTATCGGCCAGGGGAGAGAGACCCAGTACTTC
>TRBJ1-5|few|-|TRBV12-3/TRBV12-4
CASSRDIAGLSNQPQHF
TGTGCCAGCAGCAGGGACATCGCCGGCCTTAGCAATCAGCCCCAGCATTTT
>TRBJ1-1|medium-sized|-|TRBV7-9
CASSSKGSSSTEAFF
TGTGCCAGCAGTTCCAAAGGGTCGTCGAGCACTGAAGCTTTCTTT
>TRBJ2-5|-|TRBD2|TRBV7-6
CASNAQPTSGREETQYF
TGTGCCAGCAACGCCCAACCGACTAGCGGGAGAGAAGAGACCCAGTACTTC
>TRBJ2-5|many|TRBD2|TRBV7-2
CASRPTSVVETQYF
TGTGCCAGCAGGCCAACTAGCGTAGTAGAGACCCAGTACTTC
>TRBJ2-3|few|-|TRBV5-5
CASSWSRDFGTDTQYF
TGTGCCAGCAGCTGGAGCCGGGACTTCGGCACAGATACGCAGTATTTT
>TRBJ1-1|-|-|TRBV27
CASSPTRVSTEAFF
TGTGCCAGCAGTCCTACTAGGGTATCCACTGAAGCTTTCTTT
>TRBJ2-3|few|-|TRBV23-1
CASSLREERVKDTQYF
TGCGCCAGCAGTCTTAGGGAGGAGAGGGTAAAGGATACGCAGTATTTT
>TRBJ2-3|-|-|TRBV5-4
CASGPPGDTQYF
TGTGCCAGCGGTCCCCCCGGGGATACGCAGTATTTT
>TRBJ2-7|many|TRBD2|TRBV7-2
CASSLVDGALAGGHYEQYF
TGTGCCAGCAGCTTAGTAGATGGGGCGCTAGCGGGAGGCCACTACGAGCAGTACTTC
>TRBJ1-1|-|-|TRBV6-1
CASRRTDEAFF
TGTGCCAGCAGGCGGACAGATGAAGCTTTCTTT
>TRBJ2-1|-|TRBD2|TRBV20-1
CSAPGRKASGNGRHYNEQFF
TGCAGTGCCCCGGGGAGAAAGGCTAGCGGGAACGGAAGACACTACAATGAGCAGTTCTTC
>TRBJ2-3|-|TRBD2|TRBV7-6
CASRFEGLAGFDTQYF
TGTGCCAGCAGGTTCGAAGGACTAGCGGGTTTCGATACGCAGTATTTT
>TRBJ2-2|-|-|TRBV20-1
CSARDRWSDELFF
TGCAGTGCTAGAGATAGGTGGTCGGACGAGCTGTTTTTT
>TRBJ2-7|-|TRBD1|TRBV20-1
CSAPGTGEYEQYF
TGCAGTGCCCCCGGGACAGGGGAATACGAGCAGTACTTC
>TRBJ2-3|-|TRBD2|TRBV4-1
CASSPSGAVTDTQYF
TGCGCCAGCAGCCCAAGCGGGGCTGTCACAGATACGCAGTATTTT
>TRBJ2-7|-|-|TRBV18
CASSIGPGIAYEQYF
TGTGCCAGCTCCATAGGTCCGGGCATAGCCTACGAGCAGTACTTC
>TRBJ2-7|-|-|TRBV7-6
CASSLGTGVGVGEQYF
TGTGCCAGCAGCTTGGGAACGGGAGTAGGTGTGGGCGAGCAGTACTTC
>TRBJ1-4|-|-|TRBV6-2/TRBV6-3
CASRKDSFNEKLFF
TGTGCCAGCAGAAAAGACAGCTTCAATGAAAAACTGTTTTTT
>TRBJ2-2|few|-|TRBV18
CASSPESQAFGTGELFF
TGTGCCAGCTCACCGGAATCACAGGCGTTTGGCACCGGGGAGCTGTTTTTT
>TRBJ2-5|-|TRBD2|TRBV4-3
CASSQAPSRGIGRETQYF
TGCGCCAGCAGCCAAGCTCCGAGCCGCGGAATCGGGAGGGAGACCCAGTACTTC
>TRBJ2-7|few|-|TRBV28
CASSFRAGPYEQYF
TGTGCCAGCAGTTTTCGAGCCGGACCCTACGAGCAGTACTTC
>TRBJ1-6|many|TRBD1|TRBV7-6
CASSLAYRTGKNSPLHF
TGTGCCAGCAGCTTAGCCTACAGGACAGGGAAGAATTCACCCCTCCACTTT
>TRBJ1-1|-|-|TRBV3-1
CASSPAGHTEAFF
TGTGCCAGCAGCCCCGCCGGACACACTGAAGCTTTCTTT
>TRBJ2-7|-|TRBD2|TRBV20-1
CSAHQRVAGGPFYEQYF
TGCAGTGCTCACCAACGAGTAGCGGGAGGGCCGTTTTACGAGCAGTACTTC
>TRBJ2-1|few|-|TRBV5-6
CASSLVPTHSYNEQFF
TGTGCCAGCAGCTTGGTCCCGACACACTCCTACAATGAGCAGTTCTTC
>TRBJ2-5|-|TRBD1|TRBV7-4
CASSSTGGNETQYF
TGTGCCAGCAGCTCGACAGGGGGTAACGAGACCCAGTACTTC
>TRBJ1-4|few|-|TRBV7-9
CASSPRRVPTNEKLFF
TGTGCCAGCAGCCCCCGTCGGGTACCAACTAATGAAAAACTGTTTTTT